The T cell receptor (beta chain) described here comes from a study of T cells after somatic rescue of genetic block. The CDR3 contains 13 residues. In germline, CDR1 is ENHRY, CDR2 SYGVKD. The ends lost 8 bases at V and 11 bases at J; junction bases unmatched: 14. Sequenced by immunoSEQ multiplex PCR; TCRdb stores in-frame clones only, minus some. The data hold about 68,000 clones, with 80% to 95% observed a single time. The receptor was isolated from a man aged 40-49 years. The V gene is TRBV10-3, the J gene TRBJ1-1; 7 bases match TRBD1. The source material was peripheral blood mononuclear cells (PBMCs). The CDR3: CAIGRDSGLGAFF. The CDR3, as DNA: TGTGCCATCGGCCGGGACAGTGGCCTGGGGGCTTTCTTT.